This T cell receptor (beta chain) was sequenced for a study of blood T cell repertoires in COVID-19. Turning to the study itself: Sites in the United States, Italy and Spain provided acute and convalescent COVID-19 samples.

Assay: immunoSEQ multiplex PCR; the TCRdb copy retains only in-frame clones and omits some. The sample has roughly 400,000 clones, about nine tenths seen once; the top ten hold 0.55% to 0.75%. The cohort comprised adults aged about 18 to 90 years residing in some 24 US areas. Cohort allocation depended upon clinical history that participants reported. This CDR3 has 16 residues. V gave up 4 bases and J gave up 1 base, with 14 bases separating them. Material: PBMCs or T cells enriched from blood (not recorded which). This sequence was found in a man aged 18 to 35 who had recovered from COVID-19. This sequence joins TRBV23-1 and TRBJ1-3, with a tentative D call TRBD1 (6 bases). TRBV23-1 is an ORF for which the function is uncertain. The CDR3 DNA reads TGCGCCAGCAGTCTGGACAGCTATTCGTCTGGAAACACCATATATTTT. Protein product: CASSLDSYSSGNTIYF.